This T cell receptor (beta chain) was sequenced for a study of T cell responses to AZD1222 COVID-19 vaccine. Remarks on this clone: Its antigen is undetermined.

Only in-frame clones appear in the TCRdb table, and some are missing; sequencing was by immunoSEQ multiplex PCR. The table has about 110,000 clones, 87% seen once. The CDR3 has 15 amino acids. Trimming shortened V by 0 bases and J by 4 bases, and 9 bases separated the two germline ends. Germline loops: CDR1 MNHEY, CDR2 SVGAGI. Points from the study as a whole: Donors were mostly white British, more females; clonal diversity possibly underestimated. Vaccination with two AZD1222 doses was followed by a rise in Spike-specific TCR breadth and depth.

This rearrangement joins TRBV6-5 to TRBJ2-2; TRBD1 or TRBD2 may be the D gene (5 bases each). The sequenced sample was peripheral blood, obtained 28 days after the second AZD1222 dose. The sequence derives from an adult who received the AZD1222 COVID-19 vaccine. CDR3 DNA sequence: TGTGCCAGCAGTTACTCAGCAGGGAGCACCGGGGAGCTGTTTTTT. Amino acid sequence: CASSYSAGSTGELFF.